Below, one TCR beta chain is given with its context. Some clones are missing from TCRdb's copy, which holds only in-frame ones; the method was immunoSEQ multiplex PCR. The sample has tens of thousands of clones, about 93% seen once. This entry comes from a study of cytomegalovirus exposure and HLA in healthy donors. Trimming removed 8 bases at V and 0 bases at J, with 11 bases between. The CDR3 extends over 13 amino acids. CDR1 is SGHTA and CDR2 is FQGNSA in the germline V gene. The V and J genes are TRBV7-2 and TRBJ2-7, with a tentative D call TRBD2 (5 bases). Material: PBMCs. The sequence came from a woman in her 30s in good health and CMV-seropositive. The CDR3: CASSERSSYEQYF. The DNA for the CDR3 is TGTGCCAGCTCCGAGCGGAGCTCCTACGAGCAGTACTTC.